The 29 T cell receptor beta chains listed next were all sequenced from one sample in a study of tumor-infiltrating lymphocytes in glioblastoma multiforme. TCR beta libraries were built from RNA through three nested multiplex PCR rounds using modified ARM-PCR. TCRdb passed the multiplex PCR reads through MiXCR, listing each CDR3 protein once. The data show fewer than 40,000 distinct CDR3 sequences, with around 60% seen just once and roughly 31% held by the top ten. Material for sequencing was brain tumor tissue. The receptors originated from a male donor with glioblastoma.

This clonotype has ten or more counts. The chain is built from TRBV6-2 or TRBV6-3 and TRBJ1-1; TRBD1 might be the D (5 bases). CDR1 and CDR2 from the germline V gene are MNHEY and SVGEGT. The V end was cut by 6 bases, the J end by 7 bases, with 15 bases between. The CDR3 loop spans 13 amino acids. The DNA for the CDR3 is TGTGCCAGCAGGTTCGGGACGGTCGATGAAGCTTTCTTT. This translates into CASRFGTVDEAFF.

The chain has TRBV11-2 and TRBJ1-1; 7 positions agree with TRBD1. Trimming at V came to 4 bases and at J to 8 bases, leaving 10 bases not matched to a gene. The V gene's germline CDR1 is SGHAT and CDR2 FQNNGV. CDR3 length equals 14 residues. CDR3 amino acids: CASSWRQGVSEAFF. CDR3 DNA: TGTGCCAGCAGCTGGAGACAGGGTGTCTCCGAAGCTTTCTTT.

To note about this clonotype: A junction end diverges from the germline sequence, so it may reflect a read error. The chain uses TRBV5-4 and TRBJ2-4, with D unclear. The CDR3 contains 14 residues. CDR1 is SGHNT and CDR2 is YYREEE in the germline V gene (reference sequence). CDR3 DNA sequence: TGTCCCAGCAGCTTTTGGGCGGACGAAAGCATTCAGTACTTC. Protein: CPSSFWADESIQYF.

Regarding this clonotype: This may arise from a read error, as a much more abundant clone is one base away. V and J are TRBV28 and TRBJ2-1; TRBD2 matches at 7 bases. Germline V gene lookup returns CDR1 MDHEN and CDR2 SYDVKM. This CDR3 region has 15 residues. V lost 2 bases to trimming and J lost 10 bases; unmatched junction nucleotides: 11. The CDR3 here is CASSLAGAGRREQFF. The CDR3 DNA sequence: TGTGCCAGCAGTTTAGCGGGAGCAGGCCGGCGGGAGCAGTTCTTC.

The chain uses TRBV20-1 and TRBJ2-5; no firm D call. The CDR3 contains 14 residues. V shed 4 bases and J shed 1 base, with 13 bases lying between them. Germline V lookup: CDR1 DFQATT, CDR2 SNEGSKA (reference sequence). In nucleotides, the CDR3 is TGCAGTGCTAAAGCTGTCGGCTTCCAAGAGACCCAGTACTTC. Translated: CSAKAVGFQETQYF.

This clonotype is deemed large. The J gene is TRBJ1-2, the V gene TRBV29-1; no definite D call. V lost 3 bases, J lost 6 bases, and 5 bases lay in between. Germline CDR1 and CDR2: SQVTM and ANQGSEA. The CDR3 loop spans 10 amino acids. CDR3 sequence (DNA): TGCAGCGTTGATCAGAATGGCTACACCTTC. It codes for CSVDQNGYTF.

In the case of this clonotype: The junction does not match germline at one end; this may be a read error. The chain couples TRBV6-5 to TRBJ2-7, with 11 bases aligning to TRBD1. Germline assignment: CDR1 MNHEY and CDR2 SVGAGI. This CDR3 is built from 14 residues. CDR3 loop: CASRGTGGDYEQYF. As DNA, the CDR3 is TGTGCCAGCAGAGGGACAGGGGGGGACTACGAGCAATACTTC.

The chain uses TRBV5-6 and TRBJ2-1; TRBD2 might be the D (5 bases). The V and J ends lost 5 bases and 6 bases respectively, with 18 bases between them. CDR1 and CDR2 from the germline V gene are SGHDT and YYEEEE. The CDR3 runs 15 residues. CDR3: CASSTLKGDSNEQFF. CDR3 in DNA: TGTGCCAGCAGTACCCTTAAGGGAGATAGCAATGAGCAGTTCTTC.

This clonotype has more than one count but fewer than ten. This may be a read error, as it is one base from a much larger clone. In DNA form, the CDR3 reads TGTGCCTGGAGTCCTCCTGCCAAAAACATGCAGTACTTC. Amino acid sequence: CAWSPPAKNMQYF. This chain uses TRBV30 with TRBJ2-4; D call uncertain. The CDR3 extends over 13 amino acids. Germline V gives CDR1 GTSNPN, CDR2 SVGIG (reference sequence).

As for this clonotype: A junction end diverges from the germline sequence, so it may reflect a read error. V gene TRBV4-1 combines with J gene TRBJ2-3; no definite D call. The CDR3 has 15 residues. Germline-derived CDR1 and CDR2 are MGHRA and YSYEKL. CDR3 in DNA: TGCGCCAGCAGCCCTAACACATTTGGCACGGATACGCAGTATTTT. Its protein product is CASSPNTFGTDTQYF.

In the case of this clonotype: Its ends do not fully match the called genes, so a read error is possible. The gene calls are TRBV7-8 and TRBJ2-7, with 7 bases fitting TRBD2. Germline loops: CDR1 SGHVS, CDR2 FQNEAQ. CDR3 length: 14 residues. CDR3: CASSPEAGPYEQNF. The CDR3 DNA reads TGTGCCAGCAGCCCAGAAGCGGGACCCTACGAGCAGAACTTC. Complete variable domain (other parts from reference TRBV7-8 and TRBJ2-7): GAGVSQSPRYKVAKRGQDVALRCDPISGHVSLFWYQQALGQGPEFLTYFQNEAQLDKSGLPSDRFFAERPEGSVSTLKIQRTQQEDSAVYLCASSPEAGPYEQNFGPGTRLTVT.

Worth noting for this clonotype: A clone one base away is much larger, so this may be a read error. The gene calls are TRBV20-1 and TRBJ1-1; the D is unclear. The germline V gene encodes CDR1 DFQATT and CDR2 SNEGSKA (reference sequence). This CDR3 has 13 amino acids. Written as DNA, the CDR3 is TGCAGTGCTAGAGAACAACCGAACACTGAAGCTTCCTTT. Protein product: CSAREQPNTEASF.

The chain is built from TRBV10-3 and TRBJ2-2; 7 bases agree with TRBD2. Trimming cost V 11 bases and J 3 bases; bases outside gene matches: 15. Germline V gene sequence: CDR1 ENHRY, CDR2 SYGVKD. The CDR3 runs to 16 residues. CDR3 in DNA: TGTGCCTTCTGTGGCTTTCGGCGGGGGTACACCGGGGAGCTGTTTTTT. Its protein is CAFCGFRRGYTGELFF.

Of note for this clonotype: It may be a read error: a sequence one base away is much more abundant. The CDR3 region has the DNA TGCGACAGCAGCCAAAGCCCGGGACACCGGAACCCTGAAGCTTTCTTT. It specifies CDSSQSPGHRNPEAFF. This rearrangement joins TRBV5-1 to TRBJ1-1; D is possibly TRBD1 (6 bases). The CDR3 is 16 residues long. Germline CDR1 is SGHRS and CDR2 is YFSETQ.

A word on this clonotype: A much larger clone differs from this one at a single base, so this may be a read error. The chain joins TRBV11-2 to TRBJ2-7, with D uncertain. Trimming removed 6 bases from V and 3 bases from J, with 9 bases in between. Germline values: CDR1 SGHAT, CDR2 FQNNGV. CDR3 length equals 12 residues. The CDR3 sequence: CASRLSDYEQYF. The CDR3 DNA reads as TGTGCCAGCAGGTTATCGGACTACGAGCAGTACTTC. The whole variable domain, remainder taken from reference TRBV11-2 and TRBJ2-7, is EAGVAQSPRYKIIEKRQSVAFWCNPISGHATLYWYQQILGQGPKLLIQFQNNGVVDDSQLPKDRFSAERLKGVDSTLKIQPAKLEDSAVYLCASRLSDYEQYFGPGTRLTVT.

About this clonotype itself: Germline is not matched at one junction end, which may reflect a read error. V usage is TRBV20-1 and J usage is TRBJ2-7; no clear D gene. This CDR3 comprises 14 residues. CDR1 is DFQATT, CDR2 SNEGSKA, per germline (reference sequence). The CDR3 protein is CNASIEGFDYEQYF. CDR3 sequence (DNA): TGCAATGCTAGTATTGAAGGATTTGACTACGAGCAGTACTTC.

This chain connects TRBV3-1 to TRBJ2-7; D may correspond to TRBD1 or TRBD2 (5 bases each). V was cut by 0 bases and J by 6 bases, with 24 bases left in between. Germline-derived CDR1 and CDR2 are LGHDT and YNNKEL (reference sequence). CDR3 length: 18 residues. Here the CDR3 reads CASSQDWGRWDATSEQYF. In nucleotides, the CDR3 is TGTGCCAGCAGCCAAGATTGGGGCAGGTGGGACGCGACCAGCGAGCAGTACTTC.

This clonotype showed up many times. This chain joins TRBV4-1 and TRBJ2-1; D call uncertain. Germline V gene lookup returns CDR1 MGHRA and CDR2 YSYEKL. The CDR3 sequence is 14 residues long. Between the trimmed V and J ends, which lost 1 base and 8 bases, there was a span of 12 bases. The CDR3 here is CASSQVSQEDEQFF. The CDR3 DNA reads TGCGCCAGCAGCCAAGTATCGCAGGAAGATGAGCAGTTCTTC.

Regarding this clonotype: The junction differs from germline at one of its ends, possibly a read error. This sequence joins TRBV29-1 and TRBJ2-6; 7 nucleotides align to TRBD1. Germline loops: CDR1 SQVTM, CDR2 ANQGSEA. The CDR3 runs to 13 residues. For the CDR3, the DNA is TGCAGCGCAAGAGGCGAGGGGGCCAACGTTCTGACTTTC. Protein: CSARGEGANVLTF. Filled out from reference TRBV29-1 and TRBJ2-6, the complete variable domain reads SAVISQKPSRDICQRGTSLTIQCQVDSQVTMMFWYRQQPGQSLTLIATANQGSEATYESGFVIDKFPISRPNLTFSTLTVSNMSPEDSSIYLCSARGEGANVLTFGAGSRLTVL.

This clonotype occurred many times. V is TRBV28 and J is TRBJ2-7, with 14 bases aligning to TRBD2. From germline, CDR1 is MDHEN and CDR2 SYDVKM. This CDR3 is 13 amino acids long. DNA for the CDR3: TGTGCTACGGGACTAGCGGGAGCCTACGAGCAGTACTTC. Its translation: CATGLAGAYEQYF.

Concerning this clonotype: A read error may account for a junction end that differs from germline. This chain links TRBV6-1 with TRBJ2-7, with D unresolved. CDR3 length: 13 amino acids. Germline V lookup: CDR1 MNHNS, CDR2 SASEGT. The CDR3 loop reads CASYDMASSEQYF. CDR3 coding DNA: TGTGCCAGCTACGACATGGCTTCCTCCGAGCAGTATTTC.

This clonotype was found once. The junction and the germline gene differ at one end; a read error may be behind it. The CDR3 reads CASGPGQPNTEAFF. The CDR3 DNA reads TGTGCTAGTGGTCCCGGACAGCCAAACACAGAAGCTTTCTTT. This chain connects TRBV12-5 to TRBJ1-1, with D perhaps TRBD1 (6 bases). CDR1 LGHNT and CDR2 FRNRAP come from the germline V gene. This CDR3 has 14 amino acids.

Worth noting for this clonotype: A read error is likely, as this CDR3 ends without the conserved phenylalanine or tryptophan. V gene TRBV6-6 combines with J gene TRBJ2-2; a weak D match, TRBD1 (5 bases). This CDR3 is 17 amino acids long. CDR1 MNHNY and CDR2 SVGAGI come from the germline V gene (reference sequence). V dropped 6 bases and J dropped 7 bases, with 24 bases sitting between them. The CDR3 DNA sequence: TGTGCCAGCAGAATCAAGGCTTGGGCAGGGATCGACGGGGAGCTGTTTCTC. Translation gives CASRIKAWAGIDGELFL.

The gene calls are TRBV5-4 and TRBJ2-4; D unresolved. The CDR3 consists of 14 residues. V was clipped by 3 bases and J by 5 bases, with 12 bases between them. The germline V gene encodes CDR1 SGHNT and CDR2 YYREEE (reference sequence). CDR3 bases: TGTGCCAGCAGCTCTTGGGCGTACGAAAACATTCAGTACTTC. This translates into CASSSWAYENIQYF. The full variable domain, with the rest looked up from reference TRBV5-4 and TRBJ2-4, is ETGVTQSPTHLIKTRGQQVTLRCSSQSGHNTVSWYQQALGQGPQFIFQYYREEENGRGNFPPRFSGLQFPNYSSELNVNALELDDSALYLCASSSWAYENIQYFGAGTRLSVL.

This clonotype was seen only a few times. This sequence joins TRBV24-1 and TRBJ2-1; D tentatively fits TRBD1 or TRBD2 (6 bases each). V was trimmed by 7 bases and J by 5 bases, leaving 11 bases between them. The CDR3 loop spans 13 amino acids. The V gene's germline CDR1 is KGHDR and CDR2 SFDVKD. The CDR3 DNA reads TGTGCCACCAGATCGGGGGCCCACAATGAGCAGTTCTTC. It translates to CATRSGAHNEQFF.

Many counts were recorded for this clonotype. The CDR3, as DNA: TGCGCCAGCAGCCCCCGGGACTCCCGCACAGATACGCAGTATTTT. Translated: CASSPRDSRTDTQYF. The chain is built from TRBV5-1 and TRBJ2-3, with a tentative D call TRBD2 (6 bases). From germline, CDR1 is SGHRS and CDR2 YFSETQ. Trimming removed 4 bases at V and 1 base at J, with 13 bases between. This CDR3 has 15 residues.

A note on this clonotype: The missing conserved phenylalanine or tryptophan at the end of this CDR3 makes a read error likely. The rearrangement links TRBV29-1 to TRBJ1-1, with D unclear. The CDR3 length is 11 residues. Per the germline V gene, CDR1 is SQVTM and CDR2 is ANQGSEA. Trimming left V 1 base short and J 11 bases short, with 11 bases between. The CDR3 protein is CSVEGTSKAFY. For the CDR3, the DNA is TGCAGCGTTGAAGGGACTTCCAAGGCTTTCTAT.

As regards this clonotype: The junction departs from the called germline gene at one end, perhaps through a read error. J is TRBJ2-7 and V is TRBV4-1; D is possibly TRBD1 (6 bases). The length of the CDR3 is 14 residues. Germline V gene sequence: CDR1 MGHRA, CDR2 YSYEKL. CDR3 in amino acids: CASSPEQGSYKQYF. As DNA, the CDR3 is TGCGCCAGCAGCCCCGAACAGGGCAGCTACAAGCAGTACTTC.

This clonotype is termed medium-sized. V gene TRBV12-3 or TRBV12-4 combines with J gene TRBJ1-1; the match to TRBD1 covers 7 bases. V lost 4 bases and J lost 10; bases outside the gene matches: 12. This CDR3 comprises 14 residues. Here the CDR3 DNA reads TGTGCCAGCAGTTCAGACGCGACAGGGAGGAGAGCTTTCTTT. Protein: CASSSDATGRRAFF.